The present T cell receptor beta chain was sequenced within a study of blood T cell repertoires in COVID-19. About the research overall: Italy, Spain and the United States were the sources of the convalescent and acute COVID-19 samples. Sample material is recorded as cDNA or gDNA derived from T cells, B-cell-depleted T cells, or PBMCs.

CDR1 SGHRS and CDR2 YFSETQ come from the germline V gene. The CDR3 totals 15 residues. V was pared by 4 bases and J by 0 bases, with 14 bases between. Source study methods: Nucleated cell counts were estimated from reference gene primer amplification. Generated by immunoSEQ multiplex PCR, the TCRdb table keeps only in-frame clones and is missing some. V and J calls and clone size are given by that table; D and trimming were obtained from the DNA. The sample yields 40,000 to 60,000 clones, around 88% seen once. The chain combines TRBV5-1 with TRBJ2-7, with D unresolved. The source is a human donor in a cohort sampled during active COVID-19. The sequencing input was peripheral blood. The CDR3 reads CASSNWQASSYEQYF. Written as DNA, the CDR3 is TGCGCCAGCAGCAATTGGCAGGCCAGCTCCTACGAGCAGTACTTC.